The 30 T cell receptor beta chains given below trace back to one sample, sequenced in a study of blood T cell repertoires in COVID-19. Method: immunoSEQ multiplex PCR; TCRdb's copy keeps in-frame clones and lacks some. The table includes around 300,000 clones, 90% detected once. The specimen sequenced was peripheral blood. These receptors were taken from a woman aged 40 to 55 with COVID-19, enrolled during active disease.

The chain recombines TRBV5-1 with TRBJ2-7; D gene uncertain. With 1 base removed from V and 2 bases from J, the gap between germline ends came to 7 bases. The V gene's germline CDR1 is SGHRS and CDR2 YFSETQ. The CDR3 covers 13 residues. Written as DNA, the CDR3 is TGCGCCAGCAGCTTGTATAATACCTACGAGCAGTACTTC. Protein: CASSLYNTYEQYF.

The chain recombines TRBV5-1 with TRBJ1-1; possible D gene TRBD1, 5 bases. CDR3 size: 16 residues. With 3 bases removed from V and 1 base from J, the gap between germline ends came to 16 bases. Germline CDR1 SGHRS, CDR2 YFSETQ. DNA of the CDR3: TGCGCCAGCAGCTATTCACCTCGCGGGGGGAACACTGAAGCTTTCTTT. Translating gives CASSYSPRGGNTEAFF.

This clone was observed at least ten times. The V gene is TRBV2, the J gene TRBJ2-1; the D gene is possibly TRBD2 (7 bases). Germline V CDR1 and CDR2: SNHLY, FYNNEI. The germline V and J ends were trimmed by 1 base and 7 bases, with 14 bases remaining between them. CDR3 length equals 15 residues. The CDR3 is CASSEVASGQNEQFF. The CDR3 DNA follows: TGTGCCAGCAGTGAAGTGGCTAGCGGACAGAATGAGCAGTTCTTC.

This chain joins TRBV2 and TRBJ2-5; maybe TRBD2 (6 bases). The germline V gene has CDR1 SNHLY and CDR2 FYNNEI. The CDR3 totals 13 residues. Trimming shortened V by 7 bases and J by 2 bases, and 11 bases separated the two germline ends. In DNA form, the CDR3 reads TGTGCCAGCAAGCGCGGGGAACAAGAGACCCAGTACTTC. Protein sequence: CASKRGEQETQYF.

V is TRBV5-6 and J is TRBJ1-2; D not certain. CDR1 and CDR2 (germline): SGHDT, YYEEEE. CDR3 size: 15 residues. The V end lost 1 base, the J end lost 0 bases, and 10 bases lay between the germline ends. CDR3 nucleotide sequence: TGTGCCAGCAGCTTGATCCGGACTTCTAACTATGGCTACACCTTC. This sequence encodes CASSLIRTSNYGYTF.

J is TRBJ1-4 and V is TRBV19; D is undetermined. This CDR3 contains 14 residues. Germline CDR1 is LNHDA and CDR2 is SQIVND (reference sequence). Trimming stripped 6 bases from V and 5 bases from J, with 13 bases between. CDR3 bases: TGTGCCAGTAGAAACCCACAGCAAAATGAAAAACTGTTTTTT. It encodes CASRNPQQNEKLFF.

This clone was detected a few times. This CDR3 is CASSLETASSYEQYF. The CDR3 DNA sequence: TGCGCCAGCAGCTTAGAGACAGCTAGCTCCTACGAGCAGTACTTC. This chain links TRBV5-1 with TRBJ2-7, with TRBD1 as a possible D gene (5 bases). V was shortened by 2 bases and J by 0 bases, with 12 bases between the two germline ends. Germline CDR1 is SGHRS and CDR2 is YFSETQ. The CDR3 length is 15 residues.

This chain joins TRBV6-5 and TRBJ2-2, with 8 bases that match TRBD1. V was clipped by 5 bases and J by 0 bases; unmatched bases: 2. Germline CDR1 reads MNHEY; CDR2 reads SVGAGI. The CDR3 consists of 15 residues. CDR3 in amino acids: CASSRTGPNTGELFF. Written as DNA, the CDR3 is TGTGCCAGCAGTCGGACAGGGCCGAACACCGGGGAGCTGTTTTTT.

The CDR3 sequence is CATSFTPGQPYGYTF. In nucleotides, the CDR3 is TGTGCCACCAGCTTTACTCCGGGACAGCCCTATGGCTACACCTTC. The chain links TRBV15 to TRBJ1-2; TRBD1 agrees at 7 bases. This CDR3 is built from 15 residues. Germline values: CDR1 LNHNV, CDR2 YYDKDF (reference sequence). J gave up 4 bases and V 5 bases, and 10 bases lay outside the gene matches.

The chain carries TRBV19 and TRBJ2-3; D gene uncertain. CDR3 length: 15 residues. Trimming removed 5 bases at V and 4 bases at J, with 16 bases between. Per germline, CDR1 LNHDA and CDR2 SQIVND (reference sequence). CDR3: CASSDAESDADTQYF. DNA for the CDR3: TGTGCCAGTAGTGACGCGGAGTCGGATGCAGATACGCAGTATTTT.

The chain recombines TRBV7-2 with TRBJ2-2; D possibly corresponds to TRBD1 (5 bases). The CDR3 loop spans 13 amino acids. From germline, CDR1 is SGHTA and CDR2 FQGNSA. Between the trimmed V and J ends, which lost 2 bases and 8 bases, there was a span of 9 bases. The CDR3 protein is CASSLSRTGELFF. CDR3 nucleotide sequence: TGTGCCAGCAGCTTATCCAGGACAGGGGAGCTGTTTTTT.

The chain employs TRBV27 and TRBJ1-5; 8 bases agree with TRBD1. V lost 3 bases to trimming and J lost 6 bases; unmatched junction nucleotides: 4. The germline CDR1 and CDR2 sequences are MNHEY and SMNVEV (reference sequence). The CDR3 totals 14 residues. For the CDR3, the DNA is TGTGCCAGCAGTTTCGACAGGGGAGGTCAGCCCCAGCATTTT. This codes for CASSFDRGGQPQHF.

The table lists this clone with a count of one. CDR3 amino acids: CASSLLGRGWGDTEAFF. CDR3 in DNA: TGTGCCAGCAGTTTATTAGGGAGGGGGTGGGGGGACACTGAAGCTTTCTTT. The chain couples TRBV27 to TRBJ1-1; a weak D match, TRBD1 (6 bases). Trimming removed 1 base from V and 3 bases from J, with 18 bases in between. In germline, CDR1 is MNHEY, CDR2 SMNVEV (reference sequence). The CDR3 covers 17 residues.

This clone was seen a handful of times. The J gene is TRBJ1-6, the V gene TRBV27; a possible D gene is TRBD1 (5 bases). This CDR3 region has 15 residues. The V end was cut by 3 bases, the J end by 7 bases, with 13 bases between. The germline CDR1 and CDR2 sequences are MNHEY and SMNVEV (reference sequence). The CDR3 here is CASSLARGWNSPLHF. CDR3 nucleotide sequence: TGTGCCAGCAGTTTGGCAAGGGGATGGAATTCACCCCTCCACTTT.

This chain uses TRBV3-1 (or the pseudogene TRBV3-2) with TRBJ1-2; D unclear. The V end lost 0 bases, the J end lost 7 bases, and 18 bases lay between the germline ends. Germline V gives CDR1 LGHDT, CDR2 YNNKEL (reference sequence). The CDR3 is 16 residues long. CDR3 nucleotides: TGTGCCAGCAGCCAAGATCCAGGTTCCTTCCAAGCTGGCTACACCTTC. Residues: CASSQDPGSFQAGYTF.

This chain links TRBV11-2 with TRBJ2-7; 8 bases fit TRBD1. Trimming removed 7 bases from V and 0 bases from J; junction bases left unmatched: 11. CDR1 and CDR2 from the germline V gene are SGHAT and FQNNGV. This CDR3 spans 16 amino acids. The CDR3 sequence is CASTGPSGGRSYEQYF. The CDR3 region has the DNA TGTGCCAGCACTGGGCCCTCAGGGGGCCGCTCCTACGAGCAGTACTTC.

V is TRBV2 and J is TRBJ2-5; 9 bases are a match to TRBD1. The CDR3 sequence is 12 residues long. The V gene end was trimmed by 6 bases and the J gene end by 5 bases; junction bases not matched to a gene: 1. Germline V gives CDR1 SNHLY, CDR2 FYNNEI. For the CDR3, the DNA is TGTGCCAGCAGCGGACAGGGGGAGACCCAGTACTTC. Translated, it gives CASSGQGETQYF.

The gene calls are TRBV19 and TRBJ1-2, with D maybe TRBD1 (6 bases). Trimming took 7 bases from V and 1 from J, leaving 19 bases between them. CDR3 length equals 16 residues. Germline V gene data show CDR1 as LNHDA and CDR2 as SQIVND (reference sequence). This chain's CDR3 is CASTRDIFPFNYGYTF. In DNA form, the CDR3 reads TGTGCCAGTACACGGGACATCTTCCCCTTTAACTATGGCTACACCTTC. Together with reference TRBV19 and TRBJ1-2, the CDR3 gives the full variable domain: DGGITQSPKYLFRKEGQNVTLSCEQNLNHDAMYWYRQDPGQGLRLIYYSQIVNDFQKGDIAEGYSVSREKKESFPLTVTSAQKNPTAFYLCASTRDIFPFNYGYTFGSGTRLTVV.

The V gene is TRBV19, the J gene TRBJ1-5, with D tentatively TRBD1 (6 bases). Germline values: CDR1 LNHDA, CDR2 SQIVND (reference sequence). The CDR3 has 15 residues. Trimming pared 4 bases from V and 10 bases from J, leaving 20 bases between. CDR3 DNA sequence: TGTGCCAGTAGTACACGACCCGGACAGCCGATACCCCAGCATTTT. It yields the protein CASSTRPGQPIPQHF.

The gene calls are TRBV11-2 and TRBJ1-2; D is unclear. Germline CDR1 SGHAT, CDR2 FQNNGV. V lost 4 bases and J 0 bases, leaving 15 bases between the germline ends. The CDR3 has 16 amino acids. CDR3 in DNA: TGTGCCAGCAGCTCCCTCCCTGACATAGCTAACTATGGCTACACCTTC. Translated, it gives CASSSLPDIANYGYTF.

This chain connects TRBV4-3 to TRBJ2-5; 9 bases fit TRBD1. V lost 3 bases, J lost 5 bases, and 10 bases stayed unmatched. The germline gives CDR1 LGHNA, CDR2 YSLEER. CDR3 length equals 16 residues. DNA of the CDR3: TGCGCCAGCAGCCACGGACCCGGACAGGGGCAGGAGACCCAGTACTTC. Its translation: CASSHGPGQGQETQYF.

The chain has TRBV19 and TRBJ2-1; 8 nucleotides align to TRBD2. The CDR3 is 15 amino acids. Germline values: CDR1 LNHDA, CDR2 SQIVND (reference sequence). The V gene end was trimmed by 2 bases and the J gene end by 10 bases; junction bases not matched to a gene: 10. The CDR3 region is CASSITGGATVEQFF. In DNA, the CDR3 is TGTGCCAGTAGTATAACCGGGGGGGCCACAGTCGAGCAGTTCTTC.

The rearrangement uses TRBV6-5 and TRBJ2-2; D is undetermined. Germline V gives CDR1 MNHEY, CDR2 SVGAGI. This CDR3 contains 14 residues. V dropped 6 bases and J dropped 4 bases, with 12 bases sitting between them. CDR3 sequence (DNA): TGTGCCAGCAGACCTTCTAGGCCCACCGGGGAGCTGTTTTTT. Protein: CASRPSRPTGELFF.

This rearrangement joins TRBV27 to TRBJ1-3; D remains ambiguous. CDR3 length: 17 residues. From germline, CDR1 is MNHEY and CDR2 SMNVEV (reference sequence). The V and J ends lost 5 bases and 0 bases respectively, with 17 bases between them. The CDR3 loop is CASSPGREAVSGNTIYF. CDR3 DNA: TGTGCCAGCAGTCCAGGACGGGAGGCAGTCTCTGGAAACACCATATATTTT.

The chain uses TRBV24-1 and TRBJ2-1; 9 nucleotides line up with TRBD1. The V gene end was trimmed by 6 bases and the J gene end by 7 bases; junction bases not matched to a gene: 6. CDR3 length equals 14 residues. Germline CDR1 reads KGHDR; CDR2 reads SFDVKD. The CDR3 is CATSLTGGINEQFF. The CDR3 DNA follows: TGTGCCACCAGTCTCACAGGGGGCATAAATGAGCAGTTCTTC.

V gene TRBV30 combines with J gene TRBJ1-1; D not certain. From germline, CDR1 is GTSNPN and CDR2 SVGIG (reference sequence). V lost 4 bases, J lost 1 base, and 7 bases lay in between. The CDR3 has 12 amino acids. CDR3 in amino acids: CAWIARNTEAFF. DNA of the CDR3: TGTGCCTGGATAGCCCGGAACACTGAAGCTTTCTTT.

The gene calls are TRBV28 and TRBJ1-5; D possibly corresponds to TRBD1 (6 bases). V dropped 6 bases and J dropped 6 bases, with 24 bases sitting between them. This CDR3 is built from 17 residues. Per the germline V gene, CDR1 is MDHEN and CDR2 is SYDVKM. The DNA of the CDR3 is TGTGCCAGCAGCTTCCAGGGGAGGGGGATTGGAGGTCAGCCCCAGCATTTT. It translates to CASSFQGRGIGGQPQHF. Combining the CDR3 with reference TRBV28 and TRBJ1-5 gives the whole variable domain DVKVTQSSRYLVKRTGEKVFLECVQDMDHENMFWYRQDPGLGLRLIYFSYDVKMKEKGDIPEGYSVSREKKERFSLILESASTNQTSMYLCASSFQGRGIGGQPQHFGDGTRLSIL.

The chain carries TRBV9 and TRBJ1-3, with 11 bases that match TRBD1. Losses at the gene ends were 0 bases for V and 4 bases for J; bases not matched to a gene: 3. CDR1 SGDLS and CDR2 YYNGEE come from the germline V gene. The CDR3 has 16 residues. The CDR3 loop reads CASSVVDRGLGNTIYF. CDR3 bases: TGTGCCAGCAGCGTAGTGGACAGGGGGCTCGGAAACACCATATATTTT.

The rearrangement uses TRBV18 and TRBJ2-7; maybe TRBD2 (5 bases). V shed 2 bases and J shed 0 bases, with 11 bases lying between them. CDR3 size: 15 residues. CDR1 KGHSH and CDR2 LQKENI come from the germline V gene. The CDR3: CASSPNRRSSYEQYF. CDR3 bases: TGTGCCAGCTCACCAAATCGGAGGAGCTCCTACGAGCAGTACTTC.

This clone appeared once. The chain combines TRBV7-2 with TRBJ1-1; no definite D call. The CDR3 has 14 residues. Germline V gives CDR1 SGHTA, CDR2 FQGNSA. The ends were cut back, 2 bases at V and 4 bases at J, with 11 bases in the middle. The CDR3 here is CASSLKTHPTEAFF. For the CDR3, the DNA is TGTGCCAGCAGCTTAAAAACTCACCCCACTGAAGCTTTCTTT.